Listed below are T cell receptor beta chains from one sample, sequenced in a study of blood T cell repertoires in COVID-19. Profiled with immunoSEQ multiplex PCR; TCRdb holds only in-frame clones, not every one. The table has around 150,000 clones, around 80% seen once. Source material: peripheral blood. The receptors were sampled from a man aged 55 to 70 with acute or convalescent COVID-19. The CDR3 runs from the conserved cysteine through the conserved F or W. The D gene is left open where the match is weak. Expanded clones are given a class, and other clones once, few, many or no size at all.

>TRBV29-1|TRBD1|TRBJ2-7|-
TGCAGCGTGAGGACAGGGGATACCTACGAGCAGTACTTC
CSVRTGDTYEQYF
>TRBV7-3|TRBD2|TRBJ2-3|once
TGTGCCAGCAGCACGTACGGGACTAGCGGCACAGATACGCAGTATTTT
CASSTYGTSGTDTQYF
>TRBV7-2|-|TRBJ2-5|-
TGTGCCAGCAGCCGGACAGCACAAGAGACCCAGTACTTC
CASSRTAQETQYF
>TRBV2|TRBD1|TRBJ1-5|-
TGTGCCAGCAGCACACCCACGGGACAGGCCAAAGGGAGCAATCAGCCCCAGCATTTT
CASSTPTGQAKGSNQPQHF
>TRBV10-2|TRBD1|TRBJ1-3|once
TGCGCCAGCAGCGGGCGTGAGGGGGCCTCTGGAAACACCATATATTTT
CASSGREGASGNTIYF
>TRBV5-6|-|TRBJ1-2|once
TGTGCCAGCAGCGGGCGGACAGCAACTAACTATGGCTACACCTTC
CASSGRTATNYGYTF
>TRBV10-3|-|TRBJ2-1|-
TGTGCCATCAGTGAGACAGGCCACTCCTACAATGAGCAGTTCTTC
CAISETGHSYNEQFF
>TRBV15|-|TRBJ2-7|few
TGTGCCACCAGCATCGGACAACTCTCGAACTACGAGCAGTACTTC
CATSIGQLSNYEQYF
>TRBV11-2|TRBD1|TRBJ2-1|few
TGTGCCAGCAGTCACCTCGGATTGAGGGACAGACCCTACAATGAGCAGTTCTTC
CASSHLGLRDRPYNEQFF
>TRBV19|-|TRBJ1-2|-
TGTGCCAGTAGAAACAACAGGGACTATGGCTACACCTTC
CASRNNRDYGYTF
>TRBV9|-|TRBJ1-6|-
TGTGCCAGCAGCGTAGGTCCAGGGGAGGGATCACCCCTCCACTTT
CASSVGPGEGSPLHF
>TRBV6-2/TRBV6-3|-|TRBJ1-1|-
TGTGCCAGCAGTTTCCCCCGGGGGGCAGGGGTGAACACTGAAGCTTTCTTT
CASSFPRGAGVNTEAFF
>TRBV11-2|TRBD1|TRBJ1-2|-
TGTGCCAGCAGCTCCCCTGGACAGGGGACGGGCTACACCTTC
CASSSPGQGTGYTF
>TRBV5-5|-|TRBJ2-5|-
TGTGCCAGCAGCTTGGCCTTGGGGCGGGAGACCCAGTACTTC
CASSLALGRETQYF
>TRBV19|-|TRBJ1-5|-
TGTGCCAGTAGTACCCGGAGCTATAGCAATCAGCCCCAGCATTTT
CASSTRSYSNQPQHF
>TRBV10-3|TRBD1|TRBJ1-1|-
TGTGCCATCAGGCTCAGGGGGCGCGACACTGAAGCTTTCTTT
CAIRLRGRDTEAFF
>TRBV7-9|-|TRBJ1-1|-
TGTGCCAGCAGCTCCACTATGCAGAACACTGAAGCTTTCTTT
CASSSTMQNTEAFF